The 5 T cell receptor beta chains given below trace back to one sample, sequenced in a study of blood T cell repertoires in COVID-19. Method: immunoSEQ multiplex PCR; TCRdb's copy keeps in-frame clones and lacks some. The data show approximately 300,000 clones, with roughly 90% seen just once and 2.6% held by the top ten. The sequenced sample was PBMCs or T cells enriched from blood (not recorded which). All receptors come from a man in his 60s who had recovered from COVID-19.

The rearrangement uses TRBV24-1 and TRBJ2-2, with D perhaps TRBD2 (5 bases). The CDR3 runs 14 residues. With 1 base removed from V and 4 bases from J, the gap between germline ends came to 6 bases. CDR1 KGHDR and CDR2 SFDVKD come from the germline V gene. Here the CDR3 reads CATSDLGSTGELFF. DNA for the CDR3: TGTGCCACCAGTGATTTAGGGAGCACCGGGGAGCTGTTTTTT.

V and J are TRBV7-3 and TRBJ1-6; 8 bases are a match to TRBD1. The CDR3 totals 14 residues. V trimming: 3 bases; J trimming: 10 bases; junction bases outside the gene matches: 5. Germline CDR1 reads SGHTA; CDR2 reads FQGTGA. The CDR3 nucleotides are TGTGCCAGCAGCTTCGGACAGGGCGGCTCACCCCTCCACTTT. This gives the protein CASSFGQGGSPLHF.

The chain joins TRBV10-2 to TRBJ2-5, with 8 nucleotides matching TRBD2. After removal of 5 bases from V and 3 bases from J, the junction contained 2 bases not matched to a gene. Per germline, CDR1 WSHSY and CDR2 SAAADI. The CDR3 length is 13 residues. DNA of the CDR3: TGCGCCAGCAGTCTTAGCGGGAAAGAGACCCAGTACTTC. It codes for CASSLSGKETQYF.

CDR3 region: CATDRIGGYTF. The CDR3 coding sequence is TGTGCGACGGACAGGATCGGTGGCTACACCTTC. The V gene is TRBV30, the J gene TRBJ1-2, with 7 bases lining up with TRBD1. The CDR3 sequence is 11 residues long. Germline-derived CDR1 and CDR2 are GTSNPN and SVGIG (reference sequence). The whole variable domain, remainder taken from reference TRBV30 and TRBJ1-2, is SQTIHQWPATLVQPVGSPLSLECTVEGTSNPNLYWYRQAAGRGLQLLFYSVGIGQISSEVPQNLSASRPQDRQFILSSKKLLLSDSGFYLCATDRIGGYTFGSGTRLTVV.

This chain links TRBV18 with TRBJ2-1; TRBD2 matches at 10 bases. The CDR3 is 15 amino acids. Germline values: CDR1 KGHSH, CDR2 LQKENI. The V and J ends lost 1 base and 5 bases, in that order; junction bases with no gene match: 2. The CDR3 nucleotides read TGTGCCAGCTCACCACAGCGGGGGGGTGACAATGAGCAGTTCTTC. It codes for CASSPQRGGDNEQFF. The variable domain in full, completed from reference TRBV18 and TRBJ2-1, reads NAGVMQNPRHLVRRRGQEARLRCSPMKGHSHVYWYRQLPEEGLKFMVYLQKENIIDESGMPKERFSAEFPKEGPSILRIQQVVRGDSAAYFCASSPQRGGDNEQFFGPGTRLTVL.